Each of the 4 T cell receptor beta chains below was sequenced from the same sample in a study of PD-1 blockade in mismatch repair-deficient tumors. The protocol was immunoSEQ multiplex PCR, while the TCRdb copy is restricted to in-frame clones and leaves out a portion. This repertoire shows 85,000 to 130,000 clones, under 90% found once; its top ten account for approximately 6.5%. The sequences come from peripheral blood, collected roughly 36 weeks after starting pembrolizumab. The receptors were sampled from an adult with mismatch repair-deficient cancer.

The chain uses TRBV7-3 and TRBJ1-2, with 7 bases matching TRBD1. Germline assignment: CDR1 SGHTA and CDR2 FQGTGA. V lost 1 base to trimming and J lost 3 bases; unmatched junction nucleotides: 8. The CDR3 length is 16 residues. The CDR3 protein is CASSLNTGGTDYGYTF. The CDR3 DNA reads TGTGCCAGCAGCTTAAATACTGGGGGGACAGACTATGGCTACACCTTC.

The chain has TRBV7-2 and TRBJ2-5, with a possible D match to TRBD1 (6 bases). Germline lookup yields CDR1 SGHTA and CDR2 FQGNSA. V gave up 5 bases and J gave up 3 bases, with 10 bases separating them. The CDR3 has 13 residues. CDR3 sequence: CASSPDRKETQYF. CDR3 nucleotide sequence: TGTGCCAGCAGCCCCGACAGGAAAGAGACCCAGTACTTC.

CDR3 amino acids: CATRAPGGASGEKLFF. The DNA of the CDR3 is TGTGCCACCAGAGCACCAGGGGGCGCTTCGGGAGAAAAACTGTTTTTT. The V call is TRBV15, the J call TRBJ1-4; 8 positions agree with TRBD1. CDR3 length: 16 residues. The trim removed 6 bases at V and 8 bases at J, leaving 14 bases unmatched. Germline V gene lookup returns CDR1 LNHNV and CDR2 YYDKDF (reference sequence).

The chain links TRBV4-1 to TRBJ2-5, with TRBD2 matching 11 bases. Germline V gene lookup returns CDR1 MGHRA and CDR2 YSYEKL. J lost 4 bases, V lost 0 bases, and 4 bases had no gene match. The CDR3 length is 16 residues. The CDR3 spells CASSQDPTSGRETQYF. CDR3 DNA sequence: TGCGCCAGCAGCCAAGATCCTACTAGCGGGAGAGAGACCCAGTACTTC.